Listed below are T cell receptor beta chains from one sample, sequenced in a study of shared clonotypes between healthy human individuals. Libraries were prepared by immunoSEQ multiplex PCR; TCRdb keeps only in-frame clonotypes and omits some of them. The repertoire holds around 2.1 million clones, with 90% to 95% as singletons. Material for sequencing was naive CD8+ T cells from PBMCs. Receptor source: a man younger than 35 in good health. Some clones in this sample may be carry-over from other donors' samples. CDR3s include the opening cysteine and the closing phenylalanine or tryptophan. A D gene is named only where the DNA matches it firmly. Part of the rows lack a size; the others show once, few, many or a class for expanded clones.

v_gene	j_gene	len	d_gene	abundance	CDR3aa	CDR3nt
TRBV28	TRBJ2-1	15	NA	NA	CASTPRLGSYNEQFF	TGTGCCAGCACCCCCAGGTTAGGCTCCTACAATGAGCAGTTCTTC
TRBV4-3	TRBJ2-7	14	TRBD1	NA	CASSQDRGDGEQYF	TGCGCCAGCAGCCAGGACAGGGGTGATGGCGAGCAGTACTTC
TRBV7-9	TRBJ2-3	13	NA	NA	CASSSPSTDTQYF	TGTGCCAGCAGCTCTCCTAGCACAGATACGCAGTATTTT
TRBV7-8	TRBJ2-7	14	TRBD1	NA	CASSPTGGYYEQYF	TGTGCCAGCAGCCCGACAGGGGGTTACTACGAGCAGTACTTC
TRBV6-5	TRBJ1-4	16	NA	NA	CASSYSGFRGSEKLFF	TGTGCCAGCAGTTACTCAGGCTTCAGGGGTAGTGAAAAACTGTTTTTT
TRBV11-2	TRBJ1-2	13	NA	NA	CASSLGGWSGYTF	TGTGCCAGCAGCTTAGGGGGTTGGTCTGGCTACACCTTC
TRBV28	TRBJ2-2	14	TRBD2	NA	CASSLTGGQEELFF	TGTGCCAGCAGTCTCACGGGAGGGCAGGAGGAGCTGTTTTTT
TRBV6-5	TRBJ2-7	15	TRBD2	NA	CASSPYLAGVYEQYF	TGTGCCAGCAGCCCGTACTTAGCGGGAGTCTACGAGCAGTACTTC
TRBV4-3	TRBJ2-5	15	NA	NA	CASSQGRGVRETQYF	TGCGCCAGCAGCCAAGGTAGAGGGGTTCGTGAGACCCAGTACTTC
TRBV28	TRBJ2-1	14	TRBD1	NA	CASSTGQVNNEQFF	TGTGCCAGCAGTACGGGACAGGTAAACAATGAGCAGTTCTTC
TRBV4-3	TRBJ1-2	16	NA	few	CASSQDGDGSNYGYTF	TGCGCCAGCAGCCAGGATGGTGACGGGTCCAACTATGGCTACACCTTC
TRBV28	TRBJ1-4	14	NA	NA	CASTISGENEKLFF	TGTGCCAGCACTATTTCCGGGGAGAATGAAAAACTGTTTTTT
TRBV2	TRBJ2-7	13	TRBD2	NA	CASTSGRRYEQYF	TGTGCCAGCACTAGCGGGAGGAGGTACGAGCAGTACTTC
TRBV27	TRBJ2-5	13	TRBD1	once	CASSYRGAETQYF	TGTGCCAGCAGTTACAGGGGTGCCGAGACCCAGTACTTC
TRBV11-2	TRBJ2-1	10	NA	NA	CASGTNEQFF	TGTGCCAGCGGGACGAATGAGCAGTTCTTC
TRBV2	TRBJ1-2	15	NA	NA	CASRGQTALYYGYTF	TGTGCCAGCAGAGGACAGACCGCTCTTTACTATGGCTACACCTTC
TRBV9	TRBJ1-1	16	NA	once	CASSPRTGPGQGGAFF	TGTGCCAGCAGCCCGAGAACTGGGCCGGGACAAGGAGGGGCTTTCTTT
TRBV7-2	TRBJ2-7	14	NA	NA	CASSLVGPVYEQYF	TGTGCCAGCAGCTTAGTCGGGCCGGTCTACGAGCAGTACTTC